This T cell receptor (beta chain) was recorded in a study of spatial heterogeneity in lung cancer (dated by TCRdb to between 2018 and 2021). As for the study more broadly: Beta-chain transcripts were consistently detected in greater numbers than alpha-chain transcripts, which likely reflected higher beta-chain transcript abundance. In tumor regions, TCR transcript counts showed a strong correlation with a T cell transcriptional module score from matched bulk RNA-seq. In the raw uncorrected reads, each unique combination of TCR and UMI appeared more than ten times on average. In non-small cell lung cancer, the study quantitatively compared TCR alpha and beta repertoires across several tumor regions, matched nontumor lung, and blood. Nonsynonymous mutation counts, determined by whole-exome sequencing of tumor tissue, were related to features of the TCR repertoire. Both alpha and beta chains were TCR-sequenced in samples taken at surgery, namely 220 tumor regions, approximately 63 matched nontumor lung samples and 50 to 60 PBMC samples. Results and caveats for the whole study, not just this receptor: TCR-seq was estimated to cover only roughly 7% of tumor T cells for alpha chains and roughly 12% for beta chains. The tumor nonsynonymous mutation count correlated with the number of expanded intratumoral alpha and beta TCRs. Additional single-cell paired TCR alpha and beta sequencing was considered necessary to confirm, at a functional level, the hypothesis that regional TCRs recognize regional mutations. Counts of ubiquitous and regional expanded TCRs were found to correlate with counts of ubiquitous and regional nonsynonymous mutations, respectively.

The library came from 5' RACE. The sequencer was a NextSeq 500. The TCR library protocol attached a unique molecular identifier to each TCR cDNA molecule to allow correction of PCR and sequencing errors. Per the original workflow: Decombinator tools were used for TCR identification, UMI-based error correction and CDR3 extraction. TCRs above a frequency of 2 per 1,000, corresponding to the top 1% of the tumor frequency distribution, were defined as expanded. Expanded tumor TCRs were classed as regional if statistically deemed absent (corrected P<0.05) from at least one tumor region, otherwise ubiquitous. Renyi diversity was computed with the R vegan package after each repertoire had been subsampled 100 times to 5,000 TCRs. To build CDR3 similarity networks, amino acid triplet string-kernel similarity was used, and CDR3s were connected when their pairwise similarity was above 0.82. TCRdb applied fastp at Q25 and MiXCR to the public reads, then kept only in-frame beta chains. Rows with one shared CDR3 protein collapse into an entry with the most common genes and DNA. TCRdb, not the original authors, processed these V and J calls. The sample table holds more than 3,000 distinct CDR3 sequences, of which 9% to 12% were seen once. The ten largest account for about 15% of the sample.

The sample's time point label, decoded: sample taken at primary tumor resection. Donors were over 60 patients with early-stage, untreated non-small cell lung cancer from the lung TRACERx cohort. Without any cell sorting, TCR sequencing was performed on whole RNA extracted either from tumor and nontumor lung tissue or from cryopreserved PBMC samples. Only patients with enough RNA available from two or more tumor regions were chosen for TCR sequencing. A lung pathologist reviewed the tumor and adjacent nontumor lung specimens before the specimens were selected. Comment on this clonotype: It lacks a known antigen. No base qualities exist here, and no much larger clone lies one base off it.

This clonotype was obtained from a female donor with early-stage non-small cell lung cancer. The sequencing used lung tumor tissue, collected at surgery.

CDR3 protein: CASSVDDGGTRLTGELFF. In nucleotides, the sequence is TGTGCCAGCAGCGTAGACGATGGAGGGACTAGGCTCACCGGGGAGCTGTTTTTT. The sequence links TRBV9 to TRBJ2-2; 8 middle bases align to TRBD2. CDR1 SGDLS and CDR2 YYNGEE are derived from the germline V gene. Spanning cysteine to phenylalanine, the CDR3 consists of 18 amino acids. The CDR3 DNA has 54 bases and is translated from base 1. Compared with germline, V lacks 0 bases and J lacks 4 bases; bases without a gene match: 11.